The subject of this entry is one T cell receptor beta chain. Its antigen is currently unknown. The sample comes from a study of cytomegalovirus exposure and HLA in healthy donors. On the study more broadly: Findings of an earlier analysis included about 120 million unique TCR beta sequences from 200 million or so T cells. Study-wide points: Later on, a genetic analysis was performed. It linked a missense variant in DCLRE1C with V- and J-gene trimming of TCR beta. It was reported that the classifier diagnosed cytomegalovirus status with high specificity and sensitivity in both the original and validation cohorts.

The study ran its PCR with 60 Vbeta and 13 Jbeta primers. Clones were read by immunoSEQ multiplex PCR, and TCRdb kept only the in-frame ones, dropping some. The table records 200,000 to 250,000 clones, around 64% of them present only once. The CDR3 has 13 amino acids. CDR1 is SGDLS, CDR2 YYNGEE, per germline. V shed 1 base and J shed 4 bases, with 8 bases lying between them. Input material: PBMCs. The chain carries TRBV9 and TRBJ1-2, with D possibly being TRBD1 (6 bases). The source of this sequence is a man aged 40-55 years in good health and CMV-seropositive. The CDR3 DNA follows: TGTGCCAGCAGCGTATCGGACAGCTATGGCTACACCTTC. The encoded protein is CASSVSDSYGYTF.